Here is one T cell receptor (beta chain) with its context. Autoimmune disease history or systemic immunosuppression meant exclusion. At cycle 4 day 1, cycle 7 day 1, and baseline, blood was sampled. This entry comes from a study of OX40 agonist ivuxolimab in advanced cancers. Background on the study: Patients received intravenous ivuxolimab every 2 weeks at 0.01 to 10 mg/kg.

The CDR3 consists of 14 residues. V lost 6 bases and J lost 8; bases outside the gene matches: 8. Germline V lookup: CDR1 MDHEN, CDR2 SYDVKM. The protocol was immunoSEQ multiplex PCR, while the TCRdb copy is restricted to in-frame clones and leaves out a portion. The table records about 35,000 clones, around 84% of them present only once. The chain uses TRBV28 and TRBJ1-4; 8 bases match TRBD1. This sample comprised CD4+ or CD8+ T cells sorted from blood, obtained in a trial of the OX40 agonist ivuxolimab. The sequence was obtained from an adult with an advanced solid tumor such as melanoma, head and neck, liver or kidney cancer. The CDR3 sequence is CASSLDRDGEKLFF. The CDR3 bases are TGTGCCAGCAGCTTGGACAGGGATGGCGAAAAACTGTTTTTT.